This is a list of T cell receptor beta chains from one sample in a study of blood T cell repertoires in COVID-19. The method was immunoSEQ multiplex PCR; TCRdb's version includes in-frame clones alone and lacks a portion of them. There are some 290,000 clones in the sample; 75% to 90% occur only once, and about 5% lies in the top ten. Sequencing was done on a sample of peripheral blood. The receptors come from a man between 60 and 75 years old who had recovered from COVID-19. Both conserved end residues are part of each CDR3. A D gene is named only where the DNA matches it firmly. Clone size is shown for a subset of rows, as once, few, many or a class of expanded clone.

D gene,J gene,V gene,clone size,CDR3 DNA,CDR3 protein
.,TRBJ2-3,TRBV15,.,TGTGCCACCAGCAGAGCCGGCCCGGGGGCAGATACGCAGTATTTT,CATSRAGPGADTQYF
TRBD1,TRBJ2-7,TRBV9,.,TGTGCCAGCAGCCCCCGGACAGGGACCCTCTACGAGCAGTACTTC,CASSPRTGTLYEQYF
TRBD1,TRBJ1-5,TRBV30,.,TGTGCCTGGAGATCCCCGGGACAGGGGGCTGGGTTCAGGCAGCCCCAGCATTTT,CAWRSPGQGAGFRQPQHF
TRBD2,TRBJ2-4,TRBV7-8,.,TGTGCCAGCAGCAGACTAGCGGGGCTAACCGGGGCCAAAAACATTCAGTACTTC,CASSRLAGLTGAKNIQYF
.,TRBJ2-1,TRBV3-1/TRBV3-2,few,TGTGCCAGCAGCCAAGGGGCAGGGTCCTACAATGAGCAGTTCTTC,CASSQGAGSYNEQFF
TRBD1,TRBJ1-2,TRBV28,.,TGTGCCAGCAGTTTGGGACAGGTGGGCGGCTACACCTTC,CASSLGQVGGYTF
.,TRBJ2-7,TRBV10-2,.,TGCGCCAGCAGTAGGAGCTCCTACGAGCAGTACTTC,CASSRSSYEQYF
TRBD2,TRBJ2-7,TRBV4-1,.,TGCGCCAGCAGCCAAGGGGTGACTAGCAGTGCCTACGAGCAGTACTTC,CASSQGVTSSAYEQYF
.,TRBJ1-1,TRBV7-3,.,TGTGCCAGCAGCTTAACGAGGAACACTGAAGCTTTCTTT,CASSLTRNTEAFF
.,TRBJ1-4,TRBV30,.,TGTGCCTATGTATCGCAGGGGAATAATGAAAAACTGTTTTTT,CAYVSQGNNEKLFF
TRBD1,TRBJ1-5,TRBV19,.,TGTGCCAGTGACAGGGGATCACTATCGGGCAATCAGCCCCAGCATTTT,CASDRGSLSGNQPQHF
.,TRBJ2-7,TRBV18,.,TGTGCCAGCTCACCTCAGGAGGGCGCCTACGAGCAGTACTTC,CASSPQEGAYEQYF
TRBD2,TRBJ2-1,TRBV6-5,.,TGTGCCAGCACCAAAACGGGGGGGCAATTCTTC,CASTKTGGQFF
TRBD2,TRBJ2-5,TRBV19,.,TGTGCCAGTAGTACCCGACTAGCGGGAGGAGAAGAGACCCAGTACTTC,CASSTRLAGGEETQYF
.,TRBJ2-7,TRBV3-1/TRBV3-2,.,TGTGCCAGCAGCCAATCTGCGGGACTCTCCTACGAGCAGTACTTC,CASSQSAGLSYEQYF
TRBD2,TRBJ2-7,TRBV6-1,.,TGTGCCAGCAGTGAAGGACTAGCGGGGCCGTACGAGCAGTACTTC,CASSEGLAGPYEQYF
.,TRBJ2-3,TRBV29-1,.,TGCAGCGTTGCCCAACGGACAGATACGCAGTATTTT,CSVAQRTDTQYF
.,TRBJ1-2,TRBV6-1,few,TGTGCCAGCAGTGAAAGGAGCTCTGGGGGCTACACCTTC,CASSERSSGGYTF
TRBD2,TRBJ2-1,TRBV12-3/TRBV12-4,.,TGTGCCAGCAGGAAAGCGGGGGAGCAGTTCTTC,CASRKAGEQFF
.,TRBJ1-1,TRBV30,.,TGTGCCTACACAGTCAGCCCTGAAGCTTTCTTT,CAYTVSPEAFF
TRBD2,TRBJ2-7,TRBV18,.,TGTGCCAGCTCACTGCTCGGGACTAGCGGGAGGGCCGGGGAGCAGTACTTC,CASSLLGTSGRAGEQYF
TRBD1,TRBJ1-2,TRBV28,.,TGTGCCAGCAGTCCCCAGGGGGTGGCTAACTATGGCTACACCTTC,CASSPQGVANYGYTF
.,TRBJ2-3,TRBV11-2,.,TGTGCCAGCAGCTTTACCTGGACCCGAGGACCGGAGGGCACAGATACGCAGTATTTT,CASSFTWTRGPEGTDTQYF
TRBD1,TRBJ1-2,TRBV27,.,TGTGCCAGCAGGCGACAGGGACACTATAGCTACACCTTC,CASRRQGHYSYTF
TRBD2,TRBJ2-2,TRBV6-1,.,TGTGCCAGCAGTGGTTCTTTAGCGGGGGGGCCCTTTAGCACCGGGGAGCTGTTTTTT,CASSGSLAGGPFSTGELFF
.,TRBJ2-2,TRBV30,.,TGTGCCTGGAGTGTAGGGCTAGCGCGAGGCACCGGGGAGCTGTTTTTT,CAWSVGLARGTGELFF